Below, one T cell receptor beta chain is given with its context. Its antigen is undetermined. The junction departs from the called germline gene at one end, perhaps through a read error. The data belong to a study of cytomegalovirus exposure and HLA in healthy donors. Whole-study results and caveats: The authors later linked a missense DCLRE1C variant to TCR beta V- and J-gene trimming.

Primers for the PCR totalled 60 Vbeta and 13 Jbeta. Sequencing was performed with immunoSEQ multiplex PCR; in TCRdb, only in-frame clones are kept and a portion is missing. The data contain 130,000 to 150,000 clones, approximately 81% of them seen just once; the ten biggest clones take up about 4.1%. CDR3 length equals 12 residues. Looked up from germline, CDR1 is MDHEN and CDR2 is SYDVKM. This TCR was sampled from a woman aged 40 to 50 in good health and CMV-seropositive. Sequences were obtained from PBMCs. The V gene is TRBV28, the J gene TRBJ2-7; 7 positions match TRBD2. The CDR3 coding sequence is TGTGCCAGCAGTTTAGGCGTGGGGGGGGTCAACTTC. Its translation: CASSLGVGGVNF.